Listed here is a single T cell receptor beta chain. cDNA prepared by RNA extraction and subsequent reverse transcription served as the template for sequencing. The table came from immunoSEQ multiplex PCR; TCRdb's copy has only in-frame clones and leaves some out. Among over 200,000 clones listed, around 65% were seen once. This CDR3 comprises 14 residues. Germline CDR1 reads MNHNY; CDR2 reads SVGAGI (reference sequence). With V trimmed by 7 bases and J by 10 bases, 15 bases remained unmatched. This entry comes from a study of CD8+ T cells in alopecia areata. The treatment here: oral pan-JAK inhibitor, 5-10 mg twice daily.

The material was CD4+ T cells sorted from blood, obtained at week 4, from a patient treated with tofacitinib. J is TRBJ2-5 and V is TRBV6-6; 7 bases align to TRBD1. The TCR was taken from a human donor with alopecia areata. In nucleotides, the CDR3 is TGTGCCAGCACCGAACAGGGGTCCTCGGGGAGCCAGTACTTC. It specifies CASTEQGSSGSQYF.